The rows below give T cell receptor beta chains drawn from one sample of a study of blood T cell repertoires in COVID-19. TCRdb's copy holds only in-frame clones and misses some; the assay was immunoSEQ multiplex PCR. The data show some 40,000 clones, 80% to 90% seen once. Specimen: peripheral blood. These receptors were taken from a man aged 35 to 55 with active COVID-19. Both conserved end residues are part of each CDR3. Fields, in order: CDR3 DNA, CDR3 protein, V gene, D gene, clone size, J gene. The D gene is left open where the match is weak. Not all rows give a size; the values are once, few, many and, for expanded clones, a class.

TGTGCCAGCAGTTCGGGACTTCACTACGAGCAGTACTTC	CASSSGLHYEQYF	TRBV5-4	-	-	TRBJ2-7
TGTGCCAGCAGCTTAGATCCGGGAGGGCTCACCGGGGAGCTGTTTTTT	CASSLDPGGLTGELFF	TRBV11-1	TRBD2	-	TRBJ2-2
TGCGCCAGCAGCTTCAGGGGTGGGACCGGGGAGCTGTTTTTT	CASSFRGGTGELFF	TRBV5-1	-	-	TRBJ2-2
TGCGCCAGCAGCCAAGAGATGTCTAGCACTGAAGCTTTCTTT	CASSQEMSSTEAFF	TRBV4-1	-	-	TRBJ1-1
TGTGCCAGCAGCCTTGGAGCCTCGAACACTGAAGCTTTCTTT	CASSLGASNTEAFF	TRBV7-3	-	once	TRBJ1-1
TGTGCCAGCAGCCCCCGACAGGTGAACACCGGGGAGCTGTTTTTT	CASSPRQVNTGELFF	TRBV7-3	-	-	TRBJ2-2
TGTGCCACCAGGGAGGGACAGGGCAATCAGCCCCAGCATTTT	CATREGQGNQPQHF	TRBV24-1	TRBD1	once	TRBJ1-5
TGTGCCAGCAGCTTGGCCGGGACTCAGATTCTCGGCTACACCTTC	CASSLAGTQILGYTF	TRBV5-4	-	-	TRBJ1-2
TGCGCCAGCAGCATCAGGGGGCGCGGGTTCACTGAAGCTTTCTTT	CASSIRGRGFTEAFF	TRBV5-1	TRBD1	-	TRBJ1-1
TGCAGCGTTTATAGCGGGAGATCCTCTGAAACAGATACGCAGTATTTT	CSVYSGRSSETDTQYF	TRBV29-1	TRBD2	-	TRBJ2-3
TGTGCCAGCAGCTTAAGGTCTCTACCCCAAGAGACCCAGTACTTC	CASSLRSLPQETQYF	TRBV7-3	-	-	TRBJ2-5
TGTGCCAGCAGCTTGAGGGGGCCATTCTACGAGCAGTACTTC	CASSLRGPFYEQYF	TRBV5-5	TRBD1	-	TRBJ2-7
TGTGCCAGCAGTTTAGTCAGGAACACTGAAGCTTTCTTT	CASSLVRNTEAFF	TRBV12-3/TRBV12-4	-	-	TRBJ1-1
TGCGCCAGCAGCCAGCCCGGGACAGGGGGCCGAACTAATGAAAAACTGTTTTTT	CASSQPGTGGRTNEKLFF	TRBV4-1	TRBD1	-	TRBJ1-4
TGTGCCAGCAGTGAAGCTTTAAGTTTAGGGACAGGGTTTAATCAGCCCCAGCATTTT	CASSEALSLGTGFNQPQHF	TRBV6-1	TRBD1	-	TRBJ1-5
TGTGCCAGCAGTTTATCGAAACAGAACTATGGCTACACCTTC	CASSLSKQNYGYTF	TRBV27	-	-	TRBJ1-2
TGTGCCAGCAGTGTACAGGGGACGGACGAGCAGTACTTC	CASSVQGTDEQYF	TRBV2	TRBD1	-	TRBJ2-7
TGTGCCAGCAGCTTGGATACGCGTTTAGCCAAAAACATTCAGTACTTC	CASSLDTRLAKNIQYF	TRBV5-5	-	-	TRBJ2-4
TGTGCCAGCAGCTTGGGTGGGGGGTACGAGCAGTACTTC	CASSLGGGYEQYF	TRBV5-5	-	-	TRBJ2-7
TGTGCCAGCAGTTTATATAGGGGTGGTACGGCCGAGCAGTACTTC	CASSLYRGGTAEQYF	TRBV27	-	few	TRBJ2-7
TGTGCCAGCAGGGGGAGCGGGAGTAACGGGGAGCTGTTTTTT	CASRGSGSNGELFF	TRBV4-2	TRBD2	-	TRBJ2-2
TGTGCCAGCAGCTTCGGCCGGGGAATTAATGCAGATACGCAGTATTTT	CASSFGRGINADTQYF	TRBV7-9	-	-	TRBJ2-3
TGTGCCAGCAGTTTCCGGGACAGGGCCGACTATGGCTACACCTTC	CASSFRDRADYGYTF	TRBV27	TRBD1	-	TRBJ1-2
TGTGCCAGCAGTTTTGAGGGCGGTCAGCCCCAGCATTTT	CASSFEGGQPQHF	TRBV12-3/TRBV12-4	-	-	TRBJ1-5
TGTGCCAGCAGTGATGACCTAGCGGGACTAAGAGATACGCAGTATTTT	CASSDDLAGLRDTQYF	TRBV6-4	TRBD2	-	TRBJ2-3
TGTGCCACCAGTGATTTTGGAGCGGGAAGGGATGAGCAGTTCTTC	CATSDFGAGRDEQFF	TRBV24-1	TRBD2	-	TRBJ2-1
TGTGCCAGCAGGGACAGGGGGGGGATGAATGAGCAGTTCTTC	CASRDRGGMNEQFF	TRBV27	TRBD1	-	TRBJ2-1
TGTGCCAGCAGTATGGGACTAAGTGGTTCCGACAATGAGCAGTTCTTC	CASSMGLSGSDNEQFF	TRBV27	TRBD2	-	TRBJ2-1
TGTGCCAGCAGTCTCCGGGTGGGAGGCCAAGAGACCCAGTACTTC	CASSLRVGGQETQYF	TRBV27	-	-	TRBJ2-5
TGCAGCGGAGGGACTAGCGGGAGTAGCTTGAATGAGCAGTTCTTC	CSGGTSGSSLNEQFF	TRBV29-1	TRBD2	-	TRBJ2-1
TGTGCCAGAAGCTTGTCCGCATCGGTTCTGTGTGGAAACACCATATATTTT	CARSLSASVLCGNTIYF	TRBV5-3	-	-	TRBJ1-3
TGTGCCATCAGCCCTAGCGGGAGTGGCAATGAGCAGTTCTTC	CAISPSGSGNEQFF	TRBV10-3	TRBD2	few	TRBJ2-1
TGCGCCAGCAGCAATGGGTCCGGGACATTTTTCCAACAGCGGCCCGGCTACACCTTC	CASSNGSGTFFQQRPGYTF	TRBV4-1	-	-	TRBJ1-2
TGTGCCAGCAGTTTAGCAGGTATCGGTCACGAGCAGTACTTC	CASSLAGIGHEQYF	TRBV27	-	-	TRBJ2-7
TGTGCCAGCAGTGCCCAGGGGGCTTTGGATGGCTACACCTTC	CASSAQGALDGYTF	TRBV25-1	TRBD1	once	TRBJ1-2
TGTGCCAGCAGCCCCACGAGGACGGGAGCAGATACGCAGTATTTT	CASSPTRTGADTQYF	TRBV11-2	-	-	TRBJ2-3
TGTGCCAGCTCACCCGGACTAGCGGGAGTGTTCTCTAGCACAGATACGCAGTATTTT	CASSPGLAGVFSSTDTQYF	TRBV18	TRBD2	-	TRBJ2-3
TGCAGCACCGACAGGGGCGGAACTGAAGCTTTCTTT	CSTDRGGTEAFF	TRBV29-1	TRBD1	-	TRBJ1-1
TGTGCCAGCAGCCACTCGGACAGGCTCGAGCAGTACTTC	CASSHSDRLEQYF	TRBV3-1/TRBV3-2	TRBD1	-	TRBJ2-7
TGTGCCAGCAGTGAACAGGGGGAGAATTCACCCCTCCACTTT	CASSEQGENSPLHF	TRBV6-1	TRBD1	-	TRBJ1-6
TGCGCCAGCAGACCGCGGGAGGCAGGAGGGAACACTGAAGCTTTCTTT	CASRPREAGGNTEAFF	TRBV5-1	-	-	TRBJ1-1
TGCAGCGTTGGCGGGAGGTTCTACGAGCAGTACTTC	CSVGGRFYEQYF	TRBV29-1	TRBD2	-	TRBJ2-7
TGTGCCAGCAGTTTACTAGCGGGGGGCCAAGAGACCCAGTACTTC	CASSLLAGGQETQYF	TRBV28	TRBD2	-	TRBJ2-5
TGTGCCACCAGCAGAGGCCCAGGGCTTCTAAATTCACCCCTCCACTTT	CATSRGPGLLNSPLHF	TRBV15	-	-	TRBJ1-6
TGTGCCAGTAGTCCTCAAGTCCGAAGAGCCTACAATGAGCAGTTCTTC	CASSPQVRRAYNEQFF	TRBV19	-	-	TRBJ2-1
TGTGCCAGCAGTCCTAGCGCCTCTGCCGACAATGAGCAGTTCTTC	CASSPSASADNEQFF	TRBV2	-	few	TRBJ2-1
TGTGCCAGCAGTTTATCCGGATCGGGCACTGAAGCTTTCTTT	CASSLSGSGTEAFF	TRBV28	-	-	TRBJ1-1
TGTGCCATCAGTGAGTCATCAGGGGGCTCCTACAATGAGCAGTTCTTC	CAISESSGGSYNEQFF	TRBV10-3	TRBD1	-	TRBJ2-1
TGTGCCAGCAGTTCAGGACTAGCGGACTACGAGCAGTACTTC	CASSSGLADYEQYF	TRBV28	TRBD2	-	TRBJ2-7
TGCGCCAGCAGCTTAGGTTCGGGAGCTAACTATGGCTACACCTTC	CASSLGSGANYGYTF	TRBV5-1	-	-	TRBJ1-2